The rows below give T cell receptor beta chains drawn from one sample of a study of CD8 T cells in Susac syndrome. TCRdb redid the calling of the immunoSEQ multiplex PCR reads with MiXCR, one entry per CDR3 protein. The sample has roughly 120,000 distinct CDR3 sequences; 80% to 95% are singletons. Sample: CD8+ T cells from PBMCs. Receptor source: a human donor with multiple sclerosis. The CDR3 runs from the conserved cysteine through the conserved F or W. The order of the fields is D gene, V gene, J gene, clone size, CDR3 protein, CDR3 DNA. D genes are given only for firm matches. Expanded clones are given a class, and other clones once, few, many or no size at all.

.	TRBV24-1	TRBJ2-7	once	CATSGPTSYEQYF	TGTGCCACCAGTGGCCCGACTAGCTACGAGCAGTACTTC
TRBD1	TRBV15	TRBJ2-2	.	CATSTDREIGELFF	TGTGCCACCAGCACAGACAGGGAGATCGGGGAGCTGTTTTTT
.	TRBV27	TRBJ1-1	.	CASKHGLNTEAFF	TGTGCCAGCAAACACGGTTTGAACACTGAAGCTTTCTTT
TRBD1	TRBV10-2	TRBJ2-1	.	CASGQGYNEQFF	TGCGCCAGTGGACAGGGTTACAATGAGCAGTTCTTC
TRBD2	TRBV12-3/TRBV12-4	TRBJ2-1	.	CASSPQGLAGGHEQFF	TGTGCCAGCAGTCCGCAGGGACTAGCGGGAGGGCATGAGCAGTTCTTC
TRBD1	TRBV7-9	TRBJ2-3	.	CAIYRGPDATDTQYF	TGTGCCATTTACAGGGGACCGGATGCGACAGATACGCAGTATTTT
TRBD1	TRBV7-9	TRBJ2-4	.	CASSPGTGRDIQYF	TGTGCCAGCAGCCCGGGGACAGGGAGAGACATTCAGTACTTC
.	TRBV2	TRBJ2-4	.	CASSEKLQNIQYF	TGTGCCAGCAGTGAGAAGTTACAAAACATTCAGTACTTC
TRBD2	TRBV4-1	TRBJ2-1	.	CASSQVTQFRLAGDNEQFF	TGCGCCAGCAGCCAAGTAACTCAGTTTCGACTAGCGGGTGACAATGAGCAGTTCTTC
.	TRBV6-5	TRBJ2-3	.	CASSYSGYSTDTQYF	TGTGCCAGCAGTTACTCGGGCTACAGCACAGATACGCAGTATTTT
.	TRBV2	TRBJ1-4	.	CASSTNEKLFF	TGTGCCAGCAGTACGAATGAAAAACTGTTTTTT
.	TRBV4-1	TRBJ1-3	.	CASSQVGSGNTIYF	TGCGCCAGCAGCCAAGTCGGTTCTGGAAACACCATATATTTT
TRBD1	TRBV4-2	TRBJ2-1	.	CASSQDHQDRVINEQFF	TGTGCCAGCAGCCAAGATCATCAGGACAGGGTTATCAATGAGCAGTTCTTC
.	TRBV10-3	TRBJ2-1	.	CAIITRTGPGGNEQFF	TGTGCCATCATAACCCGGACAGGCCCCGGGGGAAATGAGCAGTTCTTC
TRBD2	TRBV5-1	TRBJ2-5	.	CASSLTSTSGRGETQYF	TGCGCCAGCAGCTTAACGTCAACTAGCGGGAGGGGGGAGACCCAGTACTTC
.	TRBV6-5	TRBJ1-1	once	CASSPDRLGTEAFF	TGTGCCAGCAGTCCCGACAGGTTGGGCACTGAAGCTTTCTTT
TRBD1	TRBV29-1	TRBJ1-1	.	CSVGRQGNTEAFF	TGCAGCGTCGGTAGACAGGGCAACACTGAAGCTTTCTTT
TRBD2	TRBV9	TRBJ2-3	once	CASSEGTSEITDTQYF	TGTGCCAGCAGCGAAGGGACTAGCGAGATTACAGATACGCAGTATTTT
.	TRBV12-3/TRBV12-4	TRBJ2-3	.	CASSLAGGRTDTQYF	TGTGCCAGCAGTTTAGCGGGGGGCCGCACAGATACGCAGTATTTT
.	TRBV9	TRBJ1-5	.	CASSPGISNQPQHF	TGTGCCAGCAGCCCCGGTATCAGCAATCAGCCCCAGCATTTT
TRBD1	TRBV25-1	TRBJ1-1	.	CASSEWSRRHRGGAFF	TGTGCCAGCAGTGAATGGTCCCGACGACACAGGGGAGGGGCTTTCTTT
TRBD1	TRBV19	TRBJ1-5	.	CASSIDRVAGNQPQHF	TGTGCCAGTAGTATCGACAGGGTGGCGGGCAATCAGCCCCAGCATTTT
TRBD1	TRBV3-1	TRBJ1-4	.	CASSQFFGQGNEKLFF	TGTGCCAGCAGCCAATTTTTTGGACAGGGGAATGAAAAACTGTTTTTT
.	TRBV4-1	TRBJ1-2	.	CASSPPQGNYGYTF	TGCGCCAGCAGCCCTCCCCAGGGTAACTATGGCTACACCTTC
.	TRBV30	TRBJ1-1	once	CAWSVSEAEAFF	TGTGCCTGGAGTGTAAGTGAGGCTGAAGCTTTCTTT
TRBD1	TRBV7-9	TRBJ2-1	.	CASSPGTALLYNEQFF	TGTGCCAGCAGCCCGGGGACAGCCCTCCTCTACAATGAGCAGTTCTTC
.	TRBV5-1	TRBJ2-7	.	CASSFRDNTYEQYF	TGCGCCAGCAGCTTCCGGGACAACACCTACGAGCAGTACTTC
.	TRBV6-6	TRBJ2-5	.	CASSYFPGPQTQYF	TGTGCCAGCAGTTACTTCCCAGGGCCCCAGACCCAGTACTTC
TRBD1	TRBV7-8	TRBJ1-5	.	CASSFRTGISNQPQHF	TGTGCCAGCAGCTTTCGGACAGGGATTAGCAATCAGCCCCAGCATTTT
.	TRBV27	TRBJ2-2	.	CASSWGFGTGELFF	TGTGCCAGCAGTTGGGGCTTCGGCACCGGGGAGCTGTTTTTT
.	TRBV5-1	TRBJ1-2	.	CASSPEGPAYGYTF	TGCGCCAGCAGCCCCGAGGGACCGGCGTATGGCTACACCTTC
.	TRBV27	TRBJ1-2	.	CASSFTGTDGYTF	TGTGCCAGCAGTTTTACCGGGACCGACGGCTACACCTTC
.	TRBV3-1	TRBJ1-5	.	CASSQGGSYSNQPQHF	TGTGCCAGCAGCCAAGGTGGCAGTTATAGCAATCAGCCCCAGCATTTT
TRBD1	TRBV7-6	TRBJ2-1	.	CASSLQGAIEQFF	TGTGCCAGCAGCTTACAGGGGGCGATTGAGCAGTTCTTC
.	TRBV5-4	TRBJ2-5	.	CASSLLRETQYF	TGTGCCAGCAGCCTCCTTCGGGAGACCCAGTACTTC
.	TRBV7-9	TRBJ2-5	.	CASSLNSQYQETQYF	TGTGCCAGCAGCTTAAACAGCCAGTACCAAGAGACCCAGTACTTC
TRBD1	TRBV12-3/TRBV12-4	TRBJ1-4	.	CASTRQGGEKLFF	TGTGCCAGCACACGACAGGGGGGTGAAAAACTGTTTTTT
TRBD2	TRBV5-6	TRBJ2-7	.	CASSPTSGDYEQYF	TGTGCCAGCAGCCCGACTAGCGGGGACTACGAGCAGTACTTC
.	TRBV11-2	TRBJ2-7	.	CASSLAWTELIYEQYF	TGTGCCAGCAGCTTAGCTTGGACAGAGCTGATCTACGAGCAGTACTTC
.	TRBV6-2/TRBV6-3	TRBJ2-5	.	CASSSRVEETQYF	TGTGCCAGCAGTTCCAGGGTAGAAGAGACCCAGTACTTC
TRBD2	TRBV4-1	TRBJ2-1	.	CASSQVTSVNEQFF	TGCGCCAGCAGCCAAGTTACTAGCGTTAATGAGCAGTTCTTC
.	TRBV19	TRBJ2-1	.	CASSRSITGPDNEQFF	TGTGCCAGTAGCCGGAGTATTACAGGGCCTGACAATGAGCAGTTCTTC
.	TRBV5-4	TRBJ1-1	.	CASSLDPRTEAFF	TGTGCCAGCAGCTTGGACCCACGCACTGAAGCTTTCTTT
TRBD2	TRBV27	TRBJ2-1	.	CASNREREEDNEQFF	TGTGCCAGCAATAGAGAGCGGGAGGAGGACAATGAGCAGTTCTTC
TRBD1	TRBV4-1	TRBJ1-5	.	CASSQGQGFSNQPQHF	TGCGCCAGCAGCCAAGGACAGGGGTTTAGCAATCAGCCCCAGCATTTT
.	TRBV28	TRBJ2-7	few	CASSPASYEQYF	TGTGCCAGCAGTCCTGCATCATACGAGCAGTACTTC
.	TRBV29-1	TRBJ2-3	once	CSPVIPGSPDTQYF	TGCAGCCCCGTAATCCCCGGGTCCCCAGATACGCAGTATTTT
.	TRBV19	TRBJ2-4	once	CASSIRQKAKNIQYF	TGTGCCAGTAGTATTCGACAGAAAGCCAAAAACATTCAGTACTTC
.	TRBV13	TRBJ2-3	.	CASSLGLEGDTQYF	TGTGCCAGCAGCTTGGGCCTGGAAGGTGATACGCAGTATTTT
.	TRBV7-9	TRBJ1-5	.	CASSEGVQPQHF	TGTGCCAGCAGCGAGGGGGTTCAGCCCCAGCATTTT
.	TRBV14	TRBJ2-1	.	CASSPYPGPQANEQFF	TGTGCCAGCAGCCCTTACCCGGGCCCCCAGGCCAATGAGCAGTTCTTC
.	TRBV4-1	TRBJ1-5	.	CASSQDGQPQHF	TGCGCCAGCAGCCAAGATGGTCAGCCCCAGCATTTT
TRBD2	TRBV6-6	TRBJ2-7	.	CAVLAGAQSYEQYF	TGTGCGGTTCTAGCGGGGGCCCAAAGCTACGAGCAGTACTTC
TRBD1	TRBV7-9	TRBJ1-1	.	CASSERQGAAAFF	TGTGCCAGCAGCGAAAGACAGGGGGCGGCGGCTTTCTTT